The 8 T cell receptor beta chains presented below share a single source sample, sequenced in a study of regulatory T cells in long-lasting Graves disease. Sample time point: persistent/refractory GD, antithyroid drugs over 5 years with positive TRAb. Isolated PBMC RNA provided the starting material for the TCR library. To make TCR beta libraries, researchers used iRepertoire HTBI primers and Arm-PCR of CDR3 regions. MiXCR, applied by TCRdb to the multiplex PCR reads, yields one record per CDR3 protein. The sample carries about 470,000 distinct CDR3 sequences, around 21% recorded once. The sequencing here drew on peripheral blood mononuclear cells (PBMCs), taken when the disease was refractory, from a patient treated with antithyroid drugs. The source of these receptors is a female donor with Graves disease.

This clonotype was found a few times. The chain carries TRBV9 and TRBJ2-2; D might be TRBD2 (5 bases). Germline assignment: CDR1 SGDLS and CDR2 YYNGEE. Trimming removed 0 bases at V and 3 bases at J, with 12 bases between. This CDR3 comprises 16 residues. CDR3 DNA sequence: TGTGCCAGCAGCGTAGAGATCGGGGTCTACACCGGGGAGCTGTTTTTT. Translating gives CASSVEIGVYTGELFF.

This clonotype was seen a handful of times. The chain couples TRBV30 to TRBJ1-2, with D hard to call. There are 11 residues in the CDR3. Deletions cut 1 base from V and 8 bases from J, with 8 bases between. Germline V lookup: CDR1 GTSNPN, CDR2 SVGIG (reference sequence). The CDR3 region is CAWSALGGYTF. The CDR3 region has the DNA TGTGCCTGGAGTGCCCTTGGGGGCTACACCTTC.

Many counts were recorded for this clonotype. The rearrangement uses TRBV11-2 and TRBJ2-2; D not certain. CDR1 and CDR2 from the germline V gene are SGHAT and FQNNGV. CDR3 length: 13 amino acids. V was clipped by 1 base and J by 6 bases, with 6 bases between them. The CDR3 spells CASSLVLAGELFF. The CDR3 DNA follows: TGTGCCAGCAGCTTAGTGTTAGCCGGGGAGCTGTTTTTT.

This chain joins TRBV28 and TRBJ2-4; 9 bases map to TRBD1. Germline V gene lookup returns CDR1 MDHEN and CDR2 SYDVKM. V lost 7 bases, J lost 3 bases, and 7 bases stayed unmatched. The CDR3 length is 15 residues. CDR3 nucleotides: TGTGCCAGCACCCGACAGGGGGGTAGCAAAAACATTCAGTACTTC. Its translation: CASTRQGGSKNIQYF.

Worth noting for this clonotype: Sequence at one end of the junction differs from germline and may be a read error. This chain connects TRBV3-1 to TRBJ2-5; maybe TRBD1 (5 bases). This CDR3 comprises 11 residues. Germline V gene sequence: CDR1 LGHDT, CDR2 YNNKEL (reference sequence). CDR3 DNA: TGTGCCAGCAGCCAAAGGGGATCAAGGGACTTC. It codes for CASSQRGSRDF.

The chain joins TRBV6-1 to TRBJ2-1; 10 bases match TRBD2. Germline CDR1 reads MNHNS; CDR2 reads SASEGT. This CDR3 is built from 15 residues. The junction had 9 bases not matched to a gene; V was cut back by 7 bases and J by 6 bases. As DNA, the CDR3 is TGTGCCAGCACCTCGAGACTAGCGGGCCTCAATGAGCAGTTCTTC. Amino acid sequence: CASTSRLAGLNEQFF.

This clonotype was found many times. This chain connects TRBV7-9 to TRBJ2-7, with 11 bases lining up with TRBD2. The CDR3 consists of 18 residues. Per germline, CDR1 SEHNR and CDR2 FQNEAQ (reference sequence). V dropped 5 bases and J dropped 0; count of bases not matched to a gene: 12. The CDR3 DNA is TGTGCCAGCAGCGGTACAGGGTTAGCGGGAGGGAGCTCCTACGAGCAGTACTTC. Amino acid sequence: CASSGTGLAGGSSYEQYF.

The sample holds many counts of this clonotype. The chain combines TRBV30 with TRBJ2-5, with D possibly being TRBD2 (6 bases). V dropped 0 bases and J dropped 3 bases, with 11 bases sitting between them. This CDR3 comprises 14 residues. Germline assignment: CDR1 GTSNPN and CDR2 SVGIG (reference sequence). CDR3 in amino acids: CAWSVGVAEETQYF. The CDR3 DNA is TGTGCCTGGAGTGTAGGGGTAGCGGAAGAGACCCAGTACTTC.